The present T cell receptor (beta chain) was sequenced within a study of cytomegalovirus exposure and HLA in healthy donors listed by TCRdb under 2017. Describing the broader study: An earlier analysis of approximately 640 of the donors reported 250 to 300 Gb of sequence data and some 120 million unique TCR beta sequences from about 200 million T cells. To predict cytomegalovirus infection status, the study combined high-throughput TCR immunosequencing, statistical association of individual TCRs with disease status, and machine learning. A separate validation cohort of over a hundred different subjects was used in addition to the roughly 700-subject first cohort. The genetic ancestry cluster associated with self-reported Caucasian donors included 81% of the approximately 400 genotyped donors. Around 330 gigabases of sequencing data and around 85 million unique TCR sequences made up an early release that covered some 640 HLA-typed donors. Every discovery cohort repertoire had been produced on one sequencing platform. Rather than using new phenotypic data, the later analysis identified candidate immune exposures from TCR beta sequences and from how often those sequences occurred across donors. The study profiled the T cell repertoires of 500 to 800 subjects by immunosequencing and related them to cytomegalovirus serostatus. HLA typing included class I and class II loci at four-digit resolution. A later genetic analysis used genome-wide SNP genotypes for about 55% of the 666 donors, treating that subset as a discovery cohort. Donor age, sex, ethnicity and CMV serostatus were collected together with the repertoire data. About five DR-DQ haplotypes were handled as single units for association and clustering because linkage in the cohort was strong. To study patterns of TCR occurrence, a later analysis re-analyzed previously published TCR beta repertoires from 600 to 750 donors and added high-resolution HLA genotyping. To decide whether each TCR beta V gene segment behaved as functional or pseudogenic, an earlier analysis of approximately 600 of the donors relied on high-throughput TCR beta sequencing. The study aimed to test whether cataloging public T cell receptors could reveal signatures of past pathogen exposure. Among 398 genotyped donors of the cohort, an average of approximately 230,000 unique TCR beta nucleotide sequences were sequenced per donor, around 18% of them non-productive. Typing coverage differed by locus: A, B, C, DRB1 and DQB1 were typed in about 620-640 donors, DQA1 in around 500, DPA1 in approximately 600, and DPB1 in around 490.

Library method: the immunoSEQ multiplex PCR assay. A mixture of 60 forward primers for TCR Vbeta segments and 13 reverse primers for TCR Jbeta segments was used in the multiplex PCR. Amplification of the CDR3 region of rearranged TCR beta genes was performed with a multiplex PCR assay on genomic DNA. On the Illumina HiSeq System, the amplified TCR beta libraries were sequenced as 87-base-pair reads. On the authors' methods: Across the 500 to 750 repertoires, a later analysis counted 60 million to 90 million unique TCR beta chains, approximately 10 million of which were shared by at least two donors. A nearest-neighbor algorithm error-corrected the raw reads and collapsed the reads into unique sequences, merging closely related sequences to remove PCR and sequencing errors. CDR3 sequences were aligned to IMGT reference sequences to assign V, D and J gene segments. Each retained sequence needed at least a six-nucleotide match to both a V gene segment and a J gene segment. A rearrangement was called productive if the CDR3 had no stop codons and remained in frame with V and J, and every other rearrangement was called non-productive. Following IMGT convention, CDR3 was defined as the stretch from the second conserved V-encoded cysteine up to the conserved J-encoded phenylalanine. The earlier analysis of about 570 of the donors excluded any sequence lacking an unambiguous match to a single V gene segment. An earlier analysis of 587 of the donors called V segments functional above 56.7% productive rearrangements and segregating when the between-donor standard deviation exceeded 5%. To diagnose cytomegalovirus status from the catalog of TCR beta chain sequences, a statistical classification framework was built. A later analysis assigned V and J genes by comparing TCR nucleotide sequences with IMGT/GENE-DB human TR gene sequences. The TCRdist pipeline was used in a later analysis to assign CDR3 sequences and most-parsimonious VDJ recombination scenarios. In a later analysis, every TCR beta chain was defined by the combination of its CDR3 amino acid sequence and its V-gene family, and reads without a unique V-gene family were dropped. As a way to deal with suspected cross-contamination and a sequencing artifact, a later analysis dropped over 550 nucleotide sequences that were highly shared and had low generation probability. A later analysis calculated a clonal expansion index for each public chain from normalized within-repertoire ranks of inferred template counts. In a later analysis, generation probabilities were computed with a VDJ recombination model fitted to out-of-frame rearrangements, and the resulting probabilities were checked against IGoR. In a later analysis, hypergeometric tests were used to score TCR-TCR, TCR-HLA and TCR-CMV co-occurrence, with a repertoire-size bias correction applied to TCR pairs. False discovery rates were estimated in a later analysis by permuting HLA or CMV assignments 20 times. In a later analysis, co-occurring TCRs were grouped using DBSCAN, with TCRdist sequence similarity added in when clustering inside HLA-allele-positive subsets. Repertoires with fewer than 30,000 or more than 120,000 public chains, plus five repertoires with anomalous nucleotide sharing, were excluded from co-occurrence clustering. TCRdb obtained this table from immuneACCESS and retained in-frame rearrangements with V and J assigned. These tables miss some clones; where compared with another copy, unresolved V genes account for less than half of the shortfall, and the remainder is unexplained. V, J and clone size derive from that table, while D and trimming were established from the DNA sequence. For this sample the table gives fewer than 150,000 clones, of which over 75% were detected only once. Of the sample, approximately 2.3% falls within the top ten clones.

In total, 666 healthy bone marrow donors made up the cohort. All cohort members were sampled while nominally healthy, although unrecorded immune exposures were likely present. The donor tested CMV seronegative, placing the donor among the roughly 400 seronegative members of the cohort. A peripheral blood sample was provided by each donor, and peripheral blood mononuclear cells were used for TCR beta sequencing. The Qiagen DNeasy Blood Extraction Kit was used to extract genomic DNA from the blood cell samples. What the research found in general, with its limitations: In a later analysis, most CMV-associated TCR beta chains were found to appear HLA-restricted, with HLA associations seemingly driven largely by CMV exposure. Linkage disequilibrium might explain the correlated functional status among segregating V segments, but an unknown experimental factor could not be excluded. The only immune exposure information available for the cohort was CMV serostatus. The study listed 150 to 200 TCR beta chains as associated with cytomegalovirus. Presence/absence analyses assumed roughly uniform sequencing depth across donors, an assumption that may not hold. Because counts were too low, 15 to 20 rarely observed V segments, including chromosome 9 orphons, were excluded from the earlier analysis of some 540 of the donors. The authors suggested that the approach could potentially be generalized to other disease states and immunological phenotypes. At a false discovery rate of 0.05, a later analysis linked approximately 18,000 TCR beta sequences to specific HLA alleles. In a later analysis, the rate of TCR association differed among HLA loci, with DRB1 alleles having the most associated TCRs and HLA-C alleles having the fewest. Cytomegalovirus status was reported to be diagnosed by the classifier with high specificity and sensitivity in both the original and validation cohorts. Compared with equally common non-associated chains, HLA-associated TCR beta chains in a later analysis were more clonally expanded and had lower generation probabilities. Some IMGT-functional V segments, including TRBV6-2 and TRBV6-3, could not be told apart with the 87-base-pair reads, so those segments were excluded. According to a later analysis, parvovirus B19, influenza, CMV and Epstein-Barr virus appeared linked to several top co-occurrence clusters. This cohort had only TCR beta chains sequenced, and the lack of alpha or paired-chain data limited which features could be detected. According to a later genetic analysis, donors in an Asian-associated ancestry cluster had fewer N-insertions in productive TCRs than the approximately 670-donor mean. A few of the identified cytomegalovirus-associated TCR beta chains were confirmed in vitro to be specific for cytomegalovirus antigens. A cluster of highly shared sequence variants was judged likely to represent a technical artifact of the sequencing pipeline. A further reported finding was that TCR beta sequences accurately predicted the HLA-A and HLA-B alleles for most subjects in the first cohort. Because HLA typing was missing for some donors at each locus, association tests included only the typed subset. Broadly in line with IMGT annotations, most TCR beta V segments showed up in productive rearrangements about 90% or about 30% of the time in an earlier analysis of 450 to 750 of the donors. A later genetic analysis associated a missense DCLRE1C variant with V-gene and J-gene trimming of TCR beta chains, and an independent cohort replicated the association. When HLA alleles, especially DR and DQ, strongly co-occurred, attributing TCR associations to individual alleles was difficult. While some public TCRs were present in many individuals, most TCR sequences turned up only very rarely across donors.

With regard to this clone: The antigen this receptor binds is unknown. Qualities for individual bases were not recorded, and no much larger clone is one base off.

Here V drops 2 bases and J drops 6 bases, and the junction holds 6 bases not matched to any gene. The CDR3, cysteine through phenylalanine, is 16 amino acids long. The entry retains the CDR3 DNA only, 48 bases that are in frame from base 1. In the germline V gene (reference sequence), CDR1 corresponds to MNHEY and CDR2 to SMNVEV. In this chain, TRBV27 is recombined with TRBJ2-7; the junction holds 14 bases that match TRBD2. The sequencing sample was made of PBMCs. The receptor was isolated from a male donor in good health and CMV-seronegative. For the CDR3, the sequence is CASSLRLGLAGVEQYF. The nucleotide sequence reads TGTGCCAGCAGTTTACGACTGGGACTAGCGGGAGTCGAGCAGTACTTC.